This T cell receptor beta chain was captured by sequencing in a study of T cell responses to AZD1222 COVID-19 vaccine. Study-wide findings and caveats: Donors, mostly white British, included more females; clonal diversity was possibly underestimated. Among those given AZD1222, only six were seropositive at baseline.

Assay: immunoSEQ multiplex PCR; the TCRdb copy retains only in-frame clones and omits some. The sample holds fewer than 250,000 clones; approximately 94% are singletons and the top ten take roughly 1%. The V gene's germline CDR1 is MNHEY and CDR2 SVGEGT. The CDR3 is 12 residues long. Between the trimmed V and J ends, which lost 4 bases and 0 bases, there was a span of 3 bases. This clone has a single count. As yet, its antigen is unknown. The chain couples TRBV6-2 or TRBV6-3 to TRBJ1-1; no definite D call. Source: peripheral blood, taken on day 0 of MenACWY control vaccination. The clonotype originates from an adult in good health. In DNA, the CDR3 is TGTGCCAGCAGTTTCCTGAACACTGAAGCTTTCTTT. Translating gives CASSFLNTEAFF.